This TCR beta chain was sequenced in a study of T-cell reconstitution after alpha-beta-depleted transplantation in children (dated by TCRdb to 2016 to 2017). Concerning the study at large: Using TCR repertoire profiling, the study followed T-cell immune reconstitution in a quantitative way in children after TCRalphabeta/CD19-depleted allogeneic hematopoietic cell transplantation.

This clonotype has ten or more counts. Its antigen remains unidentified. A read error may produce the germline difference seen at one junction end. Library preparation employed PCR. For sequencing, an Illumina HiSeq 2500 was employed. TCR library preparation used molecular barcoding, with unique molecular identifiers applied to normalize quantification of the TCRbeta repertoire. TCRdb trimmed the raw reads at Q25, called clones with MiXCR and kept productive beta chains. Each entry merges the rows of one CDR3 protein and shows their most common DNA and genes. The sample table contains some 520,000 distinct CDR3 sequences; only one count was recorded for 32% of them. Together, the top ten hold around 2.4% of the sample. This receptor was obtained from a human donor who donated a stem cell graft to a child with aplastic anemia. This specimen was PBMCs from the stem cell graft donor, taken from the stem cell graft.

The CDR3 has the sequence CASNIRLATNEKLFF. The DNA reads as follows: TGTGCCAGTAATATACGGCTTGCAACTAATGAAAAACTGTTTTTT. The chain employs TRBV19 and TRBJ1-4; the D gene assignment is ambiguous. CDR1 and CDR2 were assigned from the germline V gene (reference sequence) as LNHDA and SQIVND. The CDR3 runs 15 residues from the cysteine to the phenylalanine. Here the CDR3 DNA is all that survives: 45 bases in frame from base 1.